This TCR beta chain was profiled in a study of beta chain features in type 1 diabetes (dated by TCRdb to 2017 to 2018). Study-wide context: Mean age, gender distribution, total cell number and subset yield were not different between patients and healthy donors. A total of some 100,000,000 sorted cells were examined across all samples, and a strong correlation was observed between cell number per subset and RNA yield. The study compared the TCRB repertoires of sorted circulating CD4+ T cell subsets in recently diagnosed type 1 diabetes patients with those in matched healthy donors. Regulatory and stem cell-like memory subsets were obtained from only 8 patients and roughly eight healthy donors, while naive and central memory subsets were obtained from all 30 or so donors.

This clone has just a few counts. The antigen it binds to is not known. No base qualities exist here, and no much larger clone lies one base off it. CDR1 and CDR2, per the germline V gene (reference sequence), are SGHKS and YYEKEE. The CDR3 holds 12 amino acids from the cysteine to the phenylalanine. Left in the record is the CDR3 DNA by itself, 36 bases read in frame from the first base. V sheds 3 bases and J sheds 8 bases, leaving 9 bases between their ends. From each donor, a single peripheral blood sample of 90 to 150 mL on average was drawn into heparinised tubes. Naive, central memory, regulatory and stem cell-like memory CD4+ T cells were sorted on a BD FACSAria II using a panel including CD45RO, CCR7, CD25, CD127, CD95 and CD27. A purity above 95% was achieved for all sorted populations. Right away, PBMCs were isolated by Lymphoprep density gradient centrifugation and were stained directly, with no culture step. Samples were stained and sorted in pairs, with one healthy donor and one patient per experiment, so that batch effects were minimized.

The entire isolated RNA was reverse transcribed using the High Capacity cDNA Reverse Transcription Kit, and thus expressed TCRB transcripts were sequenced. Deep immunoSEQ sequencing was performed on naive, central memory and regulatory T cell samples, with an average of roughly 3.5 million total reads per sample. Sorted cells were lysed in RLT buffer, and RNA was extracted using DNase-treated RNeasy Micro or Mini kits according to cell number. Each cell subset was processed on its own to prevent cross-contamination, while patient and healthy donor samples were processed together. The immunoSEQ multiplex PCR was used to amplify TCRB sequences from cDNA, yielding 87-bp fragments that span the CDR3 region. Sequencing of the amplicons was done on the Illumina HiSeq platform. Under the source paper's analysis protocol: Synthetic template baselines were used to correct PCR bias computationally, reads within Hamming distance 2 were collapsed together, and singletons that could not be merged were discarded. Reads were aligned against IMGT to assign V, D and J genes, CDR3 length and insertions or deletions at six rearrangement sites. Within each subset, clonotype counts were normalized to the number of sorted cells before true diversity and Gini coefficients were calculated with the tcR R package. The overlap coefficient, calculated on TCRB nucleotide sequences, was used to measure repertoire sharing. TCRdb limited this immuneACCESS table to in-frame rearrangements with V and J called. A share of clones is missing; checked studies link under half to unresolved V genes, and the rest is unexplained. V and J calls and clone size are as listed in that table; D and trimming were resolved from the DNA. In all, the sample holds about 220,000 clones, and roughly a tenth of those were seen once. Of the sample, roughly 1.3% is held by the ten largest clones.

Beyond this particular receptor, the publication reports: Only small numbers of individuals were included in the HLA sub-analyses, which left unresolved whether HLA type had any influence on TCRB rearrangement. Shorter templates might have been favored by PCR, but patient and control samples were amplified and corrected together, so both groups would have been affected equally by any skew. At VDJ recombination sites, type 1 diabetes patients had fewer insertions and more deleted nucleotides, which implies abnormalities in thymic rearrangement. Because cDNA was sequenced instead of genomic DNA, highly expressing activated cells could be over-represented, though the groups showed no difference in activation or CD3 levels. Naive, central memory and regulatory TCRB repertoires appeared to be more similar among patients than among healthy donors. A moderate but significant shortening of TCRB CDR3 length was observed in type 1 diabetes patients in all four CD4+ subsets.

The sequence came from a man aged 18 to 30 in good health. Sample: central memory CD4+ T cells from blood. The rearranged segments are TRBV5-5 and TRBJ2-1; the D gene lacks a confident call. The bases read TGTGCCAGCAGCTCGATATATTATGAGCAGTTCTTC. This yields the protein CASSSIYYEQFF.